This passage covers 5 T cell receptor beta chains from one sample sequenced in a study of radiation and T cells in renal cell carcinoma. The table came from immunoSEQ multiplex PCR; TCRdb's copy has only in-frame clones and leaves some out. This table holds about 130,000 clones, more than 70% found once. As to time point: blood 2 weeks post-SBRT. Treatment noted: 15 Gy SBRT to primary tumor, nephrectomy 4 weeks later. The sample consisted of blood, taken from a patient whose treatment included radiotherapy and nephrectomy. Receptors originate from a woman between 65 and 79 years old with renal cell carcinoma.

The chain employs TRBV6-1 and TRBJ1-2; no firm D call. Between the trimmed V and J ends, which lost 6 bases and 1 base, there was a span of 12 bases. CDR1 MNHNS and CDR2 SASEGT come from the germline V gene. The length of the CDR3 is 14 residues. CDR3 protein: CASSPGSINYGYTF. CDR3 sequence (DNA): TGTGCCAGCAGCCCCGGGTCGATTAACTATGGCTACACCTTC.

This CDR3 is CAISADRANYGYTF. In nucleotides, the CDR3 is TGTGCCATCAGTGCCGACAGAGCTAACTATGGCTACACCTTC. The chain recombines TRBV10-3 with TRBJ1-2; a possible D gene is TRBD1 (5 bases). Germline CDR1 is ENHRY and CDR2 is SYGVKD. CDR3 size: 14 residues. V was pared by 4 bases and J by 0 bases, with 9 bases between.

This clone was seen just once. This chain uses TRBV6-5 with TRBJ1-4; no reliable D call. The CDR3 spans 14 residues. V gave up 4 bases and J gave up 5 bases, with 11 bases separating them. Germline assignment: CDR1 MNHEY and CDR2 SVGAGI. CDR3 amino acids: CASSSRTGNEKLFF. CDR3 in DNA: TGTGCCAGCAGTTCCCGGACGGGGAATGAAAAACTGTTTTTT.

The CDR3 DNA reads TGTGCCAGCAGCCCGGGCGGGGCCATGAACACTGAAGCTTTCTTT. The encoded protein is CASSPGGAMNTEAFF. The chain links TRBV5-4 to TRBJ1-1; the D gene is possibly TRBD1 (5 bases). Germline loops: CDR1 SGHNT, CDR2 YYREEE (reference sequence). This CDR3 contains 15 residues. V was cut by 4 bases and J by 0 bases, with 13 bases left in between.

V and J are TRBV7-2 and TRBJ2-4; D ambiguous. Trimming took 5 bases from V and 6 from J, leaving 8 bases between them. The CDR3 is made up of 12 amino acids. The germline V gene encodes CDR1 SGHTA and CDR2 FQGNSA. The chain's CDR3 is CASSPMGNIQYF. CDR3 DNA sequence: TGTGCCAGCAGCCCTATGGGAAACATTCAGTACTTC.